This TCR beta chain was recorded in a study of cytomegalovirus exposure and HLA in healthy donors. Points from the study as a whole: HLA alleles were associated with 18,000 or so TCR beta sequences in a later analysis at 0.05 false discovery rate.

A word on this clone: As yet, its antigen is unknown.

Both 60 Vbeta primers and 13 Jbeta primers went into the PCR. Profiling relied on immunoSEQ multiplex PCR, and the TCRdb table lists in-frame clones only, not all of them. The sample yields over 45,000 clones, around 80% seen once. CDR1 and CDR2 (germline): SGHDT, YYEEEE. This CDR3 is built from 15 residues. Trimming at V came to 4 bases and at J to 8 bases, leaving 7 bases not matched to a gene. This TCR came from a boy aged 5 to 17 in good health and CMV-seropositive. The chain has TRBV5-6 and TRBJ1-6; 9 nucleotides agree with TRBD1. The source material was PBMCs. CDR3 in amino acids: CASSVLQGAYSPLHF. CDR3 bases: TGTGCCAGCAGCGTCCTACAGGGGGCGTATTCACCCCTCCACTTT.